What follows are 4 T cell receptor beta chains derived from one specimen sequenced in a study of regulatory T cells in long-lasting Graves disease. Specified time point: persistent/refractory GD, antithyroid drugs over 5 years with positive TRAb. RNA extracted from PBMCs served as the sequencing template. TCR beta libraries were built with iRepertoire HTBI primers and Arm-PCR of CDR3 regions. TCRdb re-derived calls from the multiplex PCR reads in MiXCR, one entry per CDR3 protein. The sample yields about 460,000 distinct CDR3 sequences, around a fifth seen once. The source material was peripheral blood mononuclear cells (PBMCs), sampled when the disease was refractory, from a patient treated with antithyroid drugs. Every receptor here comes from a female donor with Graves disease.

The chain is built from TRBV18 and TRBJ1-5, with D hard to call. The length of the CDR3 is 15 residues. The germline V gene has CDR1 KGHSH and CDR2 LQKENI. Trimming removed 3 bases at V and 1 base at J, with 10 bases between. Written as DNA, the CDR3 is TGTGCCAGCTCACCCTCCGGGAGGAGCAATCAGCCCCAGCATTTT. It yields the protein CASSPSGRSNQPQHF.

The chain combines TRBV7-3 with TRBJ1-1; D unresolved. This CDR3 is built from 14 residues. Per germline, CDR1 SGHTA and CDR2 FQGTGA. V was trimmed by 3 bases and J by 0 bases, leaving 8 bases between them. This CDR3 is CASSLNGVNTEAFF. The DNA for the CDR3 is TGTGCCAGCAGCTTGAACGGGGTGAACACTGAAGCTTTCTTT.

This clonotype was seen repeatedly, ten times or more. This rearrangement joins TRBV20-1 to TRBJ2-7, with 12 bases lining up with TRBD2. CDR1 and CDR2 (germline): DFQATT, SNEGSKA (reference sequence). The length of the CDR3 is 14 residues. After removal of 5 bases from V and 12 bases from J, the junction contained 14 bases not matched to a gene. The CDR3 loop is CSAWTSGEGRAVYF. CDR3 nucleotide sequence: TGCAGTGCTTGGACTAGCGGGGAAGGGCGAGCAGTGTACTTC.

The CDR3 spells CVTGGQGNTIYF. The CDR3 DNA sequence: TGTGTCACGGGGGGCCAGGGAAACACCATATATTTT. The rearrangement uses TRBV5-4 and TRBJ1-3; perhaps TRBD1 as D (6 bases). The CDR3 loop spans 12 amino acids. Germline values: CDR1 SGHNT, CDR2 YYREEE (reference sequence).